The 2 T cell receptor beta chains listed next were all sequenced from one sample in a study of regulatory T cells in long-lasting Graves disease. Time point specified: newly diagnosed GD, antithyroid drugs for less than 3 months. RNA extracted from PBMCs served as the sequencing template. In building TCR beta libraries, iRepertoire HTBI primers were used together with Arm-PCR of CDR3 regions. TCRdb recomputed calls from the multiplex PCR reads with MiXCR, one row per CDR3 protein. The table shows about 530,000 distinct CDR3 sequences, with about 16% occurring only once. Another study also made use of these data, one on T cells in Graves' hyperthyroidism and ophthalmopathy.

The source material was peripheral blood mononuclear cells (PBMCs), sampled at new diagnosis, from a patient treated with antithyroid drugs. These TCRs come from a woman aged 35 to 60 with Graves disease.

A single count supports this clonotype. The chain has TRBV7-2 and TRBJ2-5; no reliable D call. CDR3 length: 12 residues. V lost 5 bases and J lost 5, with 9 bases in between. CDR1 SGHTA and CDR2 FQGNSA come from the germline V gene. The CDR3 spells CASSTIRETQYF. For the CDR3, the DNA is TGTGCCAGCAGCACAATAAGGGAGACCCAGTACTTC.

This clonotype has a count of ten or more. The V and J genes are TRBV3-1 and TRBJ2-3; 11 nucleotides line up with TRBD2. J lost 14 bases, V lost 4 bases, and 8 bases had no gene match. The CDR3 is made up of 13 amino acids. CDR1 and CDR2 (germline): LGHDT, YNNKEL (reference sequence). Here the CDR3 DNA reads TGTGCCAGCAGCCGAGAGATAGGGACTAGCGGGTATTTT. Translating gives CASSREIGTSGYF.